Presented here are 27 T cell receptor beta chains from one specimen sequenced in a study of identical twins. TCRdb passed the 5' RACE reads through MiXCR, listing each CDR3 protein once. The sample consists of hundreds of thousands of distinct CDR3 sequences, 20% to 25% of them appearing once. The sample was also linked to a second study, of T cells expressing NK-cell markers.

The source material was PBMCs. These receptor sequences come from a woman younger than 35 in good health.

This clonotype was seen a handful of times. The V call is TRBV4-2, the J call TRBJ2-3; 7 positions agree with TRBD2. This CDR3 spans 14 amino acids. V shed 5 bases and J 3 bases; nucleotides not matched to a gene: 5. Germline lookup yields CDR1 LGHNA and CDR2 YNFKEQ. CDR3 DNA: TGTGCCAGCAGCAACCCGGGGGGAACAGATACGCAGTATTTT. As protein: CASSNPGGTDTQYF.

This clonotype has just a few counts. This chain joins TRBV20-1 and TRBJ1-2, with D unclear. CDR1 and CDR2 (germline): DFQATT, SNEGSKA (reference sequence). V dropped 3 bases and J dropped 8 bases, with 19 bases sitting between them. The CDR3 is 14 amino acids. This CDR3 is CSARTSTGGGGYTF. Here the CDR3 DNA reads TGCAGTGCTAGGACGTCGACCGGAGGAGGAGGCTACACCTTC.

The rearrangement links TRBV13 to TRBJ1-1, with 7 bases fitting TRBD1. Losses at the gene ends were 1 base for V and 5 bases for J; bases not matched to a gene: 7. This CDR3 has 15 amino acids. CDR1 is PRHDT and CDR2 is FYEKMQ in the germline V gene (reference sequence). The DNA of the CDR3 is TGTGCCAGCAGCTTAGAATCCTCCAGGGGGACTGAAGCTTTCTTT. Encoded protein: CASSLESSRGTEAFF.

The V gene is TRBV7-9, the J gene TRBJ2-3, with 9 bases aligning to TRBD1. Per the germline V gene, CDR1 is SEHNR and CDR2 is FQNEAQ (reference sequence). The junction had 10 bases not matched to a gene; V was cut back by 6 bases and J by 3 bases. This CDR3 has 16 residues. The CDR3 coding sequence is TGTGCCAGCAGTTTGACCTCCGGGACAGGGACAGATACGCAGTATTTT. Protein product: CASSLTSGTGTDTQYF.

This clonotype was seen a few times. The CDR3 region is CASSRTGNSNQPQHF. The DNA of the CDR3 is TGTGCCAGCAGCCGGACAGGAAATAGCAATCAGCCCCAGCATTTT. The chain uses TRBV5-5 and TRBJ1-5; 7 bases fit TRBD1. With V trimmed by 4 bases and J by 0 bases, 4 bases remained unmatched. This CDR3 comprises 15 residues. Germline assignment: CDR1 SGHKS and CDR2 YYEKEE (reference sequence).

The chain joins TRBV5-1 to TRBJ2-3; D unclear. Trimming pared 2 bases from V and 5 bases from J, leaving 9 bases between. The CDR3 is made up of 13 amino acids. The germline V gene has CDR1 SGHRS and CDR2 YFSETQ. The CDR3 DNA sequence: TGCGCCAGCAGCTTAGAATACAGAGATACGCAGTATTTT. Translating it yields CASSLEYRDTQYF.

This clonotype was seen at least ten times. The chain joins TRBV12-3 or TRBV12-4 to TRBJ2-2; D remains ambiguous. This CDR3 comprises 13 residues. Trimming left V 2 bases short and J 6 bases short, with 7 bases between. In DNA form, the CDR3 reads TGTGCCAGCAGTTTAAGGGCCCCCGGGGAGCTGTTTTTT. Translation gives CASSLRAPGELFF.

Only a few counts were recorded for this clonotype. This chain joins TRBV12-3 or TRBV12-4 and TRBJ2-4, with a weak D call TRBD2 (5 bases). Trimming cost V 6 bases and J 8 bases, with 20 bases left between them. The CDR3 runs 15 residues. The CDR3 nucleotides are TGTGCCAGCAGCCAGTTAGCGTATCGAAGCGACATTCAGTACTTC. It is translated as CASSQLAYRSDIQYF.

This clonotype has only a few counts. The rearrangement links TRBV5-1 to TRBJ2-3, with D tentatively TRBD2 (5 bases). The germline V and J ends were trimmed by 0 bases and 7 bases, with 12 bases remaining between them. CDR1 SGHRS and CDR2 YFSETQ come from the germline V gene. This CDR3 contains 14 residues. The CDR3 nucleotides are TGCGCCAGCAGCTTGGGACTAACAGAGAATACGCAGTATTTT. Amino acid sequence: CASSLGLTENTQYF.

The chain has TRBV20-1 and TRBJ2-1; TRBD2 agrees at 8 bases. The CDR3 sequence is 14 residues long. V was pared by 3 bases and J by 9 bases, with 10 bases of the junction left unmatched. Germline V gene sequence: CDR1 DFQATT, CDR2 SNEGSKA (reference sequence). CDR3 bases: TGCAGTGCTAGGCCAGCGGGAGTTGGTGGTGAGCAGTTCTTC. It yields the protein CSARPAGVGGEQFF.

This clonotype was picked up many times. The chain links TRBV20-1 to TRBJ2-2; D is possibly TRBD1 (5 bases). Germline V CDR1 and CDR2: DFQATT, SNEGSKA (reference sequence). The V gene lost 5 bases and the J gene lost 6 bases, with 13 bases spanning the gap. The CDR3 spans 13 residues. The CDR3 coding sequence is TGCAGTGCTCTGCGTAGGGGATCCGGGGAGCTGTTTTTT. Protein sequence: CSALRRGSGELFF.

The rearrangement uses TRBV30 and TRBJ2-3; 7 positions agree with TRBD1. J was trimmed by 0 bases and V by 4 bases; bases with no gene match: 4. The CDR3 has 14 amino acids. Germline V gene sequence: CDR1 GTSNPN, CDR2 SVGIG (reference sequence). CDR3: CAWTLGQSTDTQYF. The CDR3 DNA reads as TGTGCCTGGACTCTGGGACAGAGCACAGATACGCAGTATTTT.

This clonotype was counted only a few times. The CDR3 region is CSAIPGTGGDEQFF. In DNA, the CDR3 is TGCAGTGCTATCCCCGGGACAGGGGGCGATGAGCAGTTCTTC. This chain links TRBV20-1 with TRBJ2-1; 12 nucleotides agree with TRBD1. There are 14 residues in the CDR3. V lost 4 bases, J lost 8 bases, and 6 bases stayed unmatched. Germline lookup yields CDR1 DFQATT and CDR2 SNEGSKA (reference sequence).

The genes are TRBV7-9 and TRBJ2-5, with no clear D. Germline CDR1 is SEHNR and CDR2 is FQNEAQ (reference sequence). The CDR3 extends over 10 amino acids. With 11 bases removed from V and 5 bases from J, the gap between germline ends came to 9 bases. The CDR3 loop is CAAGVETQYF. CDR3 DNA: TGTGCCGCTGGGGTGGAGACCCAGTACTTC. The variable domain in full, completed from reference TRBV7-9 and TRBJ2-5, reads DTGVSQNPRHKITKRGQNVTFRCDPISEHNRLYWYRQTLGQGPEFLTYFQNEAQLEKSRLLSDRFSAERPKGSFSTLEIQRTEQGDSAMYLCAAGVETQYFGPGTRLLVL.

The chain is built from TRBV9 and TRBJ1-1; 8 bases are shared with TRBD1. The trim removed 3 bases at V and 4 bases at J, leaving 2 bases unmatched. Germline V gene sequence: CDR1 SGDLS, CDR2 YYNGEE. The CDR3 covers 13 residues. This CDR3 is CASSGDRGTEAFF. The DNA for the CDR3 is TGTGCCAGCAGCGGAGACAGGGGCACTGAAGCTTTCTTT.

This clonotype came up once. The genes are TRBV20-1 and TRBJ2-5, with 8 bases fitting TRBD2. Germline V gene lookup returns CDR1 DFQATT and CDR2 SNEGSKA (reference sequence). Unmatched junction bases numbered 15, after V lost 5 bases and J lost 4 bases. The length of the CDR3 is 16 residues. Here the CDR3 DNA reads TGCAGTGCTGCCCCACCGGTAGCGGGAAGGCGAGAGACCCAGTACTTC. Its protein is CSAAPPVAGRRETQYF.

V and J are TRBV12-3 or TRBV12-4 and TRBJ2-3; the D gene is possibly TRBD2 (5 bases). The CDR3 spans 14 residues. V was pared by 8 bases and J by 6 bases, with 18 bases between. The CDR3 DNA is TGTGCCAGCGTCCCGGGATCAGCTTTGGATACGCAGTATTTT. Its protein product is CASVPGSALDTQYF.

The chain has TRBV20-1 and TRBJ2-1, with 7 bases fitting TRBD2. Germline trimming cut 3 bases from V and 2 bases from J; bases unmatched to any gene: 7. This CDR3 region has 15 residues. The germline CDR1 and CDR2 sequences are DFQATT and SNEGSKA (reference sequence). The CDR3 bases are TGCAGTGCTAGGAAGAGCGGGGTCGCCTACAATGAGCAGTTCTTC. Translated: CSARKSGVAYNEQFF.

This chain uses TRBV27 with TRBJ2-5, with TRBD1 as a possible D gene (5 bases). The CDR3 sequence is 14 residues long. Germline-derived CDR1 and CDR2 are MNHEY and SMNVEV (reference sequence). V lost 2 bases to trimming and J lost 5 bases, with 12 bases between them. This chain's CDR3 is CASSLHPKGETQYF. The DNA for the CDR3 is TGTGCCAGCAGTTTACATCCGAAGGGGGAGACCCAGTACTTC.

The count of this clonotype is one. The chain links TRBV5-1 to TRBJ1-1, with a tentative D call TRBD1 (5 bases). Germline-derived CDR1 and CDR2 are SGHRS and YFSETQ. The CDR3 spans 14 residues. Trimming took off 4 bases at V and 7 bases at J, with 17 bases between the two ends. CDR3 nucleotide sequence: TGCGCCAGCAGCCGCGGGGGAGACCTCAGTGAAGCTTTCTTT. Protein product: CASSRGGDLSEAFF. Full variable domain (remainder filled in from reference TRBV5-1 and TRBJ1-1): KAGVTQTPRYLIKTRGQQVTLSCSPISGHRSVSWYQQTPGQGLQFLFEYFSETQRNKGNFPGRFSGRQFSNSRSEMNVSTLELGDSALYLCASSRGGDLSEAFFGQGTRLTVV.

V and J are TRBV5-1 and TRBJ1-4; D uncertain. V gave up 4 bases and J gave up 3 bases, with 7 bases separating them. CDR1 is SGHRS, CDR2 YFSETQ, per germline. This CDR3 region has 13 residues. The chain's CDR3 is CASSRGSNEKLFF. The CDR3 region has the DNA TGCGCCAGCAGCCGGGGATCTAATGAAAAACTGTTTTTT. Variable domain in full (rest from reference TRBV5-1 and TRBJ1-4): KAGVTQTPRYLIKTRGQQVTLSCSPISGHRSVSWYQQTPGQGLQFLFEYFSETQRNKGNFPGRFSGRQFSNSRSEMNVSTLELGDSALYLCASSRGSNEKLFFGSGTQLSVL.

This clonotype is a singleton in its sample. CDR3 bases: TGTGCCACCTACGTCCGGAACTATCCGGGACTAGCATTTGAGCAGTTCTTC. Protein: CATYVRNYPGLAFEQFF. The chain employs TRBV15 and TRBJ2-1; 9 bases align to TRBD2. V shed 8 bases, J shed 9 bases, and the junction held 20 bases outside the gene matches. Germline lookup yields CDR1 LNHNV and CDR2 YYDKDF (reference sequence). This CDR3 has 17 residues.

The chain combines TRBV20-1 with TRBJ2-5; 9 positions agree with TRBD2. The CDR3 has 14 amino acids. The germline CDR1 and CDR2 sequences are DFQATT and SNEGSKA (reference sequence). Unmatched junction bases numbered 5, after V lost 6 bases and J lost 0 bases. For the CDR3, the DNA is TGCAGTGCGGCGGGGGGGCCGGACCAAGAGACCCAGTACTTC. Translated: CSAAGGPDQETQYF.

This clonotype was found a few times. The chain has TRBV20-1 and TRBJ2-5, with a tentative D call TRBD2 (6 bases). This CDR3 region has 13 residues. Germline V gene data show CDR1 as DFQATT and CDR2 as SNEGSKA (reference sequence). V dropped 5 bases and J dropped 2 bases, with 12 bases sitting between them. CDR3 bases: TGCAGTGCTCCAAAGACTAGACAAGAGACCCAGTACTTC. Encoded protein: CSAPKTRQETQYF.

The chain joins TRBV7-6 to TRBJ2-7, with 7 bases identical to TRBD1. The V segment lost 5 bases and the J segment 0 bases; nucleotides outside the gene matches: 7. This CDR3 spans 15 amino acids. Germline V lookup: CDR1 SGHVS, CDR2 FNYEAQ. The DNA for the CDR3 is TGTGCCAGCAGCGCCTCGGACAGGAGCTCCTACGAGCAGTACTTC. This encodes CASSASDRSSYEQYF.

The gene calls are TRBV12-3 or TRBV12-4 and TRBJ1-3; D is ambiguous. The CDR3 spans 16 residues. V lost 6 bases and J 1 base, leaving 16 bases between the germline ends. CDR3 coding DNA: TGTGCCAGCAGCCTAACTCTGGGGATATCTGGAAACACCATATATTTT. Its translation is CASSLTLGISGNTIYF.

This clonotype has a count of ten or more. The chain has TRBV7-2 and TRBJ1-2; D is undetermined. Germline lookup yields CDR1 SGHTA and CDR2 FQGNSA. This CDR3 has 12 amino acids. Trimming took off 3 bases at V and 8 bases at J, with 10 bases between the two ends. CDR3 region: CASSFEFRGYTF. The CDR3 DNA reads TGTGCCAGCAGCTTCGAGTTTCGGGGCTACACCTTC.